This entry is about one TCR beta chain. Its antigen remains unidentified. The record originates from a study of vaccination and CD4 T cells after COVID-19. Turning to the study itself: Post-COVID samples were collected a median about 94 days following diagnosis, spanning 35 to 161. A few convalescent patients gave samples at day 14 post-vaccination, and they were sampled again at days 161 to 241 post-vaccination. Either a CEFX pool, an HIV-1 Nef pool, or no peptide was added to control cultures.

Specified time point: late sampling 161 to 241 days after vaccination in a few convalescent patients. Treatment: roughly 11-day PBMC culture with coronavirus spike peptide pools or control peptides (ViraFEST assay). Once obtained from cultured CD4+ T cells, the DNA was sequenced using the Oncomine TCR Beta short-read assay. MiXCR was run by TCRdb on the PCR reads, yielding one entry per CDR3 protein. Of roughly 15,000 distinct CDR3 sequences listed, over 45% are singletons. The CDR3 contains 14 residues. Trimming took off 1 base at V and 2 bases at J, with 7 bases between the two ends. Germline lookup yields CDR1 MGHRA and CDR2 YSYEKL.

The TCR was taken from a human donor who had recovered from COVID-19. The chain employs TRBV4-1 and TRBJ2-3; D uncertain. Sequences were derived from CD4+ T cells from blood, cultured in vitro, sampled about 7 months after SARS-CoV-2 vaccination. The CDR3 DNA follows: TGCGCCAGCAGCCAAGTCGTCACCACAGATACGCAGTATTTT. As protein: CASSQVVTTDTQYF.